Listed below are T cell receptor beta chains from one sample, sequenced in a study of blood T cell repertoires in COVID-19. Profiled with immunoSEQ multiplex PCR; TCRdb holds only in-frame clones, not every one. The sample yields 90,000 to 140,000 clones, approximately 78% seen once. Sequenced material: peripheral blood. Source of these receptors: a woman aged 80 or older with acute or convalescent COVID-19. Both conserved end residues are part of each CDR3. The D gene is left open where the match is weak. Not every row has a clone size; where given, it reads once, few, many or a size class.

v_gene	abundance	j_gene	d_gene	CDR3aa	CDR3nt
TRBV7-2	.	TRBJ2-1	TRBD1	CASSLRRAGGRDEQFF	TGTGCCAGCAGCTTACGGCGTGCAGGGGGCCGGGATGAGCAGTTCTTC
TRBV29-1	few	TRBJ2-3	.	CSVDTGNTDTQYF	TGCAGCGTCGACACCGGGAACACAGATACGCAGTATTTT
TRBV6-6	.	TRBJ2-1	.	CASSQSGTSYNEQFF	TGTGCCAGCAGCCAGTCCGGGACATCTTACAATGAGCAGTTCTTC
TRBV29-1	.	TRBJ1-2	.	CSVAPTAWYGYTF	TGCAGCGTTGCTCCGACAGCCTGGTATGGCTACACCTTC
TRBV28	.	TRBJ1-5	.	CASSLLGVGQPQHF	TGTGCCAGCAGTTTATTAGGGGTCGGTCAGCCCCAGCATTTT
TRBV21-1	.	TRBJ2-6	.	CASSKVASGRSGANVLTF	TGTGCCAGCAGCAAAGTGGCTAGCGGGAGGTCTGGGGCCAACGTCCTGACTTTC
TRBV27	.	TRBJ2-3	.	CASSLGSGTWQYF	TGTGCCAGCAGTTTAGGGTCCGGGACTTGGCAGTATTTT
TRBV4-1	.	TRBJ2-3	TRBD2	CASSLDRTSDTDTQYF	TGCGCCAGCAGCCTAGATAGGACTAGCGACACAGATACGCAGTATTTT
TRBV7-2	few	TRBJ2-3	.	CASSPASSTDTQYF	TGTGCCAGCAGCCCCGCGAGCTCCACAGATACGCAGTATTTT
TRBV5-1	.	TRBJ2-5	TRBD2	CASSWGLAGRRAQETQYF	TGCGCCAGCAGCTGGGGACTAGCGGGACGGAGGGCCCAAGAGACCCAGTACTTC
TRBV19	.	TRBJ1-2	.	CASQTDPKGGYTF	TGTGCCAGCCAAACGGACCCCAAGGGGGGCTACACCTTC
TRBV4-3	.	TRBJ2-2	.	CASSQFTGPTGELFF	TGCGCCAGCAGCCAATTTACAGGGCCCACCGGGGAGCTGTTTTTT
TRBV9	.	TRBJ2-1	TRBD1	CASSVGVRDRGYNEQFF	TGTGCCAGCAGCGTAGGAGTGCGTGACAGGGGATACAATGAGCAGTTCTTC
TRBV5-1	.	TRBJ2-1	TRBD2	CASSLALADNEQFF	TGCGCCAGCAGCTTGGCCCTAGCGGACAATGAGCAGTTCTTC
TRBV27	.	TRBJ2-6	.	CASSADSGANVLTF	TGTGCCAGCAGTGCAGACTCTGGGGCCAACGTCCTGACTTTC
TRBV6-8	.	TRBJ2-1	TRBD1	CASSYGTGGARNEQFF	TGTGCCAGCAGTTACGGGACAGGGGGCGCTAGGAATGAGCAGTTCTTC
TRBV5-1	.	TRBJ2-2	.	CASSPRVEATNTGELFF	TGCGCCAGCAGCCCCCGTGTGGAGGCGACGAACACCGGGGAGCTGTTTTTT